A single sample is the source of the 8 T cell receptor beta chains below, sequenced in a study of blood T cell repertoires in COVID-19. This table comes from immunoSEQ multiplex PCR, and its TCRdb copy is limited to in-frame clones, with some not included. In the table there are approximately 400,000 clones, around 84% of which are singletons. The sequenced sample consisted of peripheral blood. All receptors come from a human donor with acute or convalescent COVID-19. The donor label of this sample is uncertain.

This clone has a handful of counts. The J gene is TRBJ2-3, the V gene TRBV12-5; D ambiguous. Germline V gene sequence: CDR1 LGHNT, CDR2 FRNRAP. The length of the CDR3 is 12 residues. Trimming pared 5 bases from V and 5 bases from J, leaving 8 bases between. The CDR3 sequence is CASGPSLDTQYF. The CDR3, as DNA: TGTGCTAGTGGTCCCTCCCTAGATACGCAGTATTTT. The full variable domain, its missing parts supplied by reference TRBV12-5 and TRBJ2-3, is DARVTQTPRHKVTEMGQEVTMRCQPILGHNTVFWYRQTMMQGLELLAYFRNRAPLDDSGMPKDRFSAEMPDATLATLKIQPSEPRDSAVYFCASGPSLDTQYFGPGTRLTVL.

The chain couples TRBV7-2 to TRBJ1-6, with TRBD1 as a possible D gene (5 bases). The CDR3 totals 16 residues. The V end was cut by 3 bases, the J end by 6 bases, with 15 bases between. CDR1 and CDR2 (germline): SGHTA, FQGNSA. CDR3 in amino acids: CASSLDRSRGNSPLHF. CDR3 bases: TGTGCCAGCAGCTTGGATAGGAGTAGGGGTAATTCACCCCTCCACTTT.

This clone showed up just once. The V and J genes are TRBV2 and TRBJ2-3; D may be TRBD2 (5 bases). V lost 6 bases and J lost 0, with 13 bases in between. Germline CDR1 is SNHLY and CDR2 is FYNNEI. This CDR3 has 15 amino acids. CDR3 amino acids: CASRDFEASTDTQYF. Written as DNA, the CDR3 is TGTGCCAGCAGGGACTTCGAGGCTAGCACAGATACGCAGTATTTT. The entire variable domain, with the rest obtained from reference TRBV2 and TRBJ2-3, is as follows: EPEVTQTPSHQVTQMGQEVILRCVPISNHLYFYWYRQILGQKVEFLVSFYNNEISEKSEIFDDQFSVERPDGSNFTLKIRSTKLEDSAMYFCASRDFEASTDTQYFGPGTRLTVL.

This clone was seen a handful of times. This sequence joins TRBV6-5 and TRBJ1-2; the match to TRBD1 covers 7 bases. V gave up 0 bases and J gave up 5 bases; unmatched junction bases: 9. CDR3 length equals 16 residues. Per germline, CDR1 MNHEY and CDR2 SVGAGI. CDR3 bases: TGTGCCAGCAGTTACTCGGCGACAGGGTCGAAATATGGCTACACCTTC. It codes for CASSYSATGSKYGYTF.

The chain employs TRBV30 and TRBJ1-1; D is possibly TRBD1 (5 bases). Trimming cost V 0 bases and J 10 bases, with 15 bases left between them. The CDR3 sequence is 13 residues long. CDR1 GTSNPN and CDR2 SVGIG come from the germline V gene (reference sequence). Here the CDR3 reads CAWSVRGVGRAFF. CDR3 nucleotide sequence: TGTGCCTGGAGTGTACGGGGGGTTGGGAGAGCTTTCTTT.

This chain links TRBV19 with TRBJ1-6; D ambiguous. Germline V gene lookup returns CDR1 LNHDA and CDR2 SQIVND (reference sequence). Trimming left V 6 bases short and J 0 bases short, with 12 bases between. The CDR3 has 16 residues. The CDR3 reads CASRGAYSSYNSPLHF. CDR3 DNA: TGTGCCAGTAGGGGTGCATACAGCTCCTATAATTCACCCCTCCACTTT.

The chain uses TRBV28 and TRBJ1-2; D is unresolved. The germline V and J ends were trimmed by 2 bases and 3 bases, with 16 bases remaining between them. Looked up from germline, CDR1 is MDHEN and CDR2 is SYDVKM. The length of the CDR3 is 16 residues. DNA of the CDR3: TGTGCCAGCAGTTTAGTCCAGGAGGGAGATTACTATGGCTACACCTTC. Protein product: CASSLVQEGDYYGYTF.

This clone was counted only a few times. CDR3 loop: CASSLAGGLLEAFF. In nucleotides, the CDR3 is TGCGCCAGCAGCTTGGCCGGGGGTCTCCTTGAAGCTTTCTTT. The J gene is TRBJ1-1, the V gene TRBV5-1, with TRBD1 as a possible D gene (5 bases). Germline loops: CDR1 SGHRS, CDR2 YFSETQ. V was cut by 0 bases and J by 7 bases, with 13 bases left in between. CDR3 length equals 14 residues.